The 19 T cell receptor beta chains listed next were all sequenced from one sample in a study of beta chain features in type 1 diabetes (dated by TCRdb to the late 2010s). These receptors lack a known antigen. Broad study findings and their caveats: Type 1 diabetes patients showed a moderate but significant shortening of TCRB CDR3 length in all four CD4+ subsets.

The method was the immunoSEQ multiplex PCR assay. The High Capacity cDNA Reverse Transcription Kit was used to reverse transcribe all of the isolated RNA, meaning that expressed TCRB transcripts were what got sequenced. What TCRdb holds here is the immuneACCESS table cut down to in-frame rearrangements. Part of the clones is not present; checked against another copy, under half of the missing clones reflect an unresolved V gene, and the others are unexplained. The sample table contains 150,000 to 200,000 clones; only one count was recorded for around 63% of them. The ten largest clones capture nearly 0.09% of the sample. Sample: naive CD4+ T cells from blood. In the paper's terms, the cell subset or site label means: true naive CD4+ T cells. These receptor sequences come from a man aged 25-45 years with type 1 diabetes.

This clone appeared a few times. The chain carries TRBV29-1 and TRBJ2-7; the D is unclear. The V end was cut by 0 bases, the J end by 6 bases, with 6 bases between. This CDR3 contains 11 residues. Germline V lookup: CDR1 SQVTM, CDR2 ANQGSEA. CDR3 DNA sequence: TGCAGCGTTGAAGATAAAACCGAGCAGTACTTC. Protein: CSVEDKTEQYF.

Comments on this clone: At one of its ends the junction is not consistent with the germline gene, which may arise from a read error. The rearrangement links TRBV30 to TRBJ1-4; D is unresolved. In germline, CDR1 is GTSNPN, CDR2 SVGIG (reference sequence). The CDR3 loop spans 15 amino acids. As DNA, the CDR3 is TGTGCCGGGAGATCACCTCATGCAACTAATGAAAAACTGTTTTTT. This translates into CAGRSPHATNEKLFF.

This clone was recorded once. The V gene is TRBV28, the J gene TRBJ1-2; D uncertain. The CDR3 is 11 amino acids. Trimming took 2 bases from V and 4 from J, leaving 2 bases between them. Germline CDR1 reads MDHEN; CDR2 reads SYDVKM. The CDR3, as DNA: TGTGCCAGCAGTTTAGCCTATGGCTACACCTTC. Translating gives CASSLAYGYTF.

This clone was seen a few times. The genes are TRBV29-1 and TRBJ2-1; weak D call: TRBD2 (7 bases). The CDR3 has 13 residues. The V and J ends lost 7 bases and 4 bases respectively, with 14 bases between them. Germline assignment: CDR1 SQVTM and CDR2 ANQGSEA. CDR3 bases: TGCAGCGCAAGCGGGACACAATACAATGAGCAGTTCTTC. Translation gives CSASGTQYNEQFF.

This chain joins TRBV5-1 and TRBJ2-1; D not resolved. The CDR3 is 12 residues long. Germline CDR1 reads SGHRS; CDR2 reads YFSETQ. Trimming stripped 1 base from V and 8 bases from J, with 7 bases between. CDR3 nucleotide sequence: TGCGCCAGCAGCTTGAGTGAGTATGAGCAGTTCTTC. It translates to CASSLSEYEQFF.

The chain joins TRBV2 to TRBJ1-2; D ambiguous. This CDR3 has 14 residues. The germline CDR1 and CDR2 sequences are SNHLY and FYNNEI. V was pared by 0 bases and J by 3 bases, with 8 bases between. The CDR3 reads CASSEARIYYGYTF. As DNA, the CDR3 is TGTGCCAGCAGTGAAGCGCGTATTTACTATGGCTACACCTTC.

This clone was found a few times. The V gene is TRBV18, the J gene TRBJ1-2, with D uncertain. Trimming took 6 bases from V and 4 from J, leaving 9 bases between them. CDR1 KGHSH and CDR2 LQKENI come from the germline V gene. CDR3 length: 12 amino acids. This CDR3 reads CASSEPGYGYTF. The CDR3 DNA reads TGTGCCAGCTCGGAACCGGGCTATGGCTACACCTTC.

The sample holds one count of this clone. The chain employs TRBV19 and TRBJ2-1; D is undetermined. Germline V lookup: CDR1 LNHDA, CDR2 SQIVND (reference sequence). The CDR3 is 12 residues long. V was pared by 4 bases and J by 8 bases, with 9 bases between. For the CDR3, the DNA is TGTGCCAGTAGTACCCTGAGATATGAGCAGTTCTTC. Its translation is CASSTLRYEQFF.

J is TRBJ1-6 and V is TRBV27; D call uncertain. The CDR3 runs 15 residues. With 2 bases removed from V and 3 bases from J, the gap between germline ends came to 8 bases. Germline V gene lookup returns CDR1 MNHEY and CDR2 SMNVEV (reference sequence). The CDR3 region has the DNA TGTGCCAGCAGTTTACGGGAGAGCTATAATTCACCCCTCCACTTT. Translated: CASSLRESYNSPLHF.

The gene calls are TRBV19 and TRBJ1-1; D unclear. The germline gives CDR1 LNHDA, CDR2 SQIVND (reference sequence). This CDR3 is 14 amino acids long. The V gene lost 6 bases and the J gene lost 3 bases, with 14 bases spanning the gap. The CDR3 reads CASRKQVEDTEAFF. The CDR3 DNA reads as TGTGCCAGTAGGAAGCAGGTAGAGGACACTGAAGCTTTCTTT.

This chain joins TRBV10-3 and TRBJ2-1; D is uncertain. The CDR3 loop spans 11 amino acids. The germline V and J ends were trimmed by 4 bases and 8 bases, with 6 bases remaining between them. Germline V CDR1 and CDR2: ENHRY, SYGVKD. As DNA, the CDR3 is TGTGCCATCAGTGGTGCGTATGAGCAGTTCTTC. Protein product: CAISGAYEQFF.

V gene TRBV7-2 combines with J gene TRBJ2-7; 8 bases fit TRBD2. CDR3 length: 14 amino acids. Germline V gene data show CDR1 as SGHTA and CDR2 as FQGNSA. After removal of 2 bases from V and 3 bases from J, the junction contained 3 bases not matched to a gene. CDR3 nucleotides: TGTGCCAGCAGCTTAATCCGGGAGGGCTACGAGCAGTACTTC. Translation gives CASSLIREGYEQYF.

The chain uses TRBV5-4 and TRBJ2-6; unclear D gene. CDR1 and CDR2 (germline): SGHNT, YYREEE (reference sequence). Trimming pared 1 base from V and 0 bases from J, leaving 5 bases between. This CDR3 has 15 amino acids. In DNA form, the CDR3 reads TGTGCCAGCAGCTTGATGGTCTCTGGGGCCAACGTCCTGACTTTC. Translation gives CASSLMVSGANVLTF.

V is TRBV7-9 and J is TRBJ1-2, with D possibly being TRBD1 (5 bases). The CDR3 is 15 residues long. Trimming stripped 5 bases from V and 7 bases from J, with 20 bases between. Germline CDR1 and CDR2: SEHNR and FQNEAQ (reference sequence). CDR3: CASSPGGSRVAGYTF. The CDR3 coding sequence is TGTGCCAGCAGCCCAGGTGGTAGCAGGGTAGCTGGCTACACCTTC.

This chain joins TRBV23-1 and TRBJ2-1; D unresolved. TRBV23-1 is treated as an ORF (open reading frame) with a function not yet certain. Trimming pared 2 bases from V and 8 bases from J, leaving 10 bases between. The CDR3 has 13 residues. The CDR3 DNA sequence: TGCGCCAGCAGTCAAGGTCATGGAGATGAGCAGTTCTTC. As protein: CASSQGHGDEQFF.

V is TRBV28 and J is TRBJ1-2; D uncertain. CDR3 length equals 16 residues. Germline loops: CDR1 MDHEN, CDR2 SYDVKM. V was pared by 6 bases and J by 5 bases, with 22 bases between. The CDR3 DNA sequence: TGTGCCAGCAGATCGGGCGTTATAATTCCCAGTTATGGCTACACCTTC. Encoded protein: CASRSGVIIPSYGYTF.

This clone came up once. CDR3 sequence reads: CASSQDRSWSSYEQYF. CDR3 sequence (DNA): TGCGCCAGCAGCCAAGACCGGTCCTGGTCCTCCTACGAGCAGTACTTC. The chain joins TRBV4-1 to TRBJ2-7; D is undetermined. This CDR3 region has 16 residues. V was pared by 0 bases and J by 0 bases, with 12 bases between. Germline-derived CDR1 and CDR2 are MGHRA and YSYEKL.

The V gene is TRBV29-1, the J gene TRBJ2-1; 10 bases fit TRBD1. In germline, CDR1 is SQVTM, CDR2 ANQGSEA. V trimming: 5 bases; J trimming: 7 bases; junction bases outside the gene matches: 14. The CDR3 runs 16 residues. The CDR3 DNA follows: TGCAGCGTTCGTCAAAGGGGGACAGGGGCGGAAAATGAGCAGTTCTTC. Translated: CSVRQRGTGAENEQFF.

The rearrangement links TRBV7-9 to TRBJ2-3, with 9 bases matching TRBD2. CDR1 and CDR2 from the germline V gene are SEHNR and FQNEAQ (reference sequence). Unmatched junction bases numbered 7, after V lost 6 bases and J lost 0 bases. This CDR3 is 16 amino acids long. The CDR3 protein is CASRHRLAGSTDTQYF. The CDR3 region has the DNA TGTGCCAGCAGGCACAGGCTAGCGGGGAGCACAGATACGCAGTATTTT. Drawing the rest from reference TRBV7-9 and TRBJ2-3, the complete variable domain is DTGVSQNPRHKITKRGQNVTFRCDPISEHNRLYWYRQTLGQGPEFLTYFQNEAQLEKSRLLSDRFSAERPKGSFSTLEIQRTEQGDSAMYLCASRHRLAGSTDTQYFGPGTRLTVL.